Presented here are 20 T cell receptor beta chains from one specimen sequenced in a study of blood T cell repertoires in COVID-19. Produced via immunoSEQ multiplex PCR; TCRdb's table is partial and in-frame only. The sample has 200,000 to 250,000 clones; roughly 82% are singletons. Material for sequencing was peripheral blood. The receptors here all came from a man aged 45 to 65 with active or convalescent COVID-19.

This CDR3 is CASSLQGLAVETQYF. CDR3 in DNA: TGTGCCAGCAGCTTACAGGGACTAGCGGTGGAGACCCAGTACTTC. The chain combines TRBV7-2 with TRBJ2-5; TRBD2 agrees at 11 bases. The CDR3 contains 15 residues. The V gene's germline CDR1 is SGHTA and CDR2 FQGNSA. The ends lost 2 bases at V and 5 bases at J; junction bases unmatched: 4.

The CDR3 region has the DNA TGTGCCAGCAGTTTAGTAGGGGTTGCTGGAAACACCATATATTTT. Protein: CASSLVGVAGNTIYF. The chain carries TRBV28 and TRBJ1-3; possibly TRBD1 for D (5 bases). Germline lookup yields CDR1 MDHEN and CDR2 SYDVKM. The CDR3 contains 15 residues. With 2 bases removed from V and 2 bases from J, the gap between germline ends came to 10 bases.

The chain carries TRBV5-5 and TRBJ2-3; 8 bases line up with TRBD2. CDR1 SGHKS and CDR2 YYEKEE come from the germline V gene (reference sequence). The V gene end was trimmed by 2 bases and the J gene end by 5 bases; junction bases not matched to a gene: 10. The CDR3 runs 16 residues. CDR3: CASSLFGGRRGDTQYF. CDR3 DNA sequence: TGTGCCAGCAGCTTATTCGGCGGGAGGCGGGGAGATACGCAGTATTTT. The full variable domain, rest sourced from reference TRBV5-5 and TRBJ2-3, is DAGVTQSPTHLIKTRGQQVTLRCSPISGHKSVSWYQQVLGQGPQFIFQYYEKEERGRGNFPDRFSARQFPNYSSELNVNALLLGDSALYLCASSLFGGRRGDTQYFGPGTRLTVL.

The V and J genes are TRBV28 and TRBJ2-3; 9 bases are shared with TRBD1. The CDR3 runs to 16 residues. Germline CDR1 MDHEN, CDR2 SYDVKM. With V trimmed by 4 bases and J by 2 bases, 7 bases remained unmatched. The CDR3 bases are TGTGCCAGCAGTTCCCTGGGACAGGGAGACACAGATACGCAGTATTTT. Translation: CASSSLGQGDTDTQYF.

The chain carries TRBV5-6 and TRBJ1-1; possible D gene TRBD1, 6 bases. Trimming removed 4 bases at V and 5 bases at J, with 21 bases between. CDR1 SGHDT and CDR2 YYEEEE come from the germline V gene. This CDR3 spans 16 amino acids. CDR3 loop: CASSPEGGYGWTEAFF. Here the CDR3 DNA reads TGTGCCAGCAGCCCTGAAGGGGGATACGGATGGACTGAAGCTTTCTTT.

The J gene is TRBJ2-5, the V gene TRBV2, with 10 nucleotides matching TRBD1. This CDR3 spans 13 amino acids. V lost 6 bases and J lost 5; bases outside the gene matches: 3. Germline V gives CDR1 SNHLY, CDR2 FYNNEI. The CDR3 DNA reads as TGTGCCAGCAGCGGACAGGGGGGCGAGACCCAGTACTTC. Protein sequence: CASSGQGGETQYF.

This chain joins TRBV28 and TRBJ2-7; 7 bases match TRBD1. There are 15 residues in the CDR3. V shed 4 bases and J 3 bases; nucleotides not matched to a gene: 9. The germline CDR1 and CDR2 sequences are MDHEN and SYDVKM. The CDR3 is CASSSPGDSHYEQYV. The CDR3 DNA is TGTGCCAGCAGTTCCCCCGGGGACAGCCACTACGAGCAGTACGTC.

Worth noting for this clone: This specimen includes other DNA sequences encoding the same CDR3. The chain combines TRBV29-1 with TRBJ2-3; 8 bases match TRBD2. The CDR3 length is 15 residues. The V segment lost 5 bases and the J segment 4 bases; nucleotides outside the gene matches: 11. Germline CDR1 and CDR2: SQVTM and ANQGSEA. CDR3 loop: CSVNGLAGGADTQYF. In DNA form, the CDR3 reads TGCAGCGTTAATGGTCTAGCGGGTGGGGCAGATACGCAGTATTTT.

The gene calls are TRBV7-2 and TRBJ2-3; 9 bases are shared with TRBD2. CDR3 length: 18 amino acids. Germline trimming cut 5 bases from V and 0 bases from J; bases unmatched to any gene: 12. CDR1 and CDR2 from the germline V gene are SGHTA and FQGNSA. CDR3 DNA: TGTGCCAGCAGCATCTCGGGGTCTAGCGGGACTAGCACAGATACGCAGTATTTT. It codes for CASSISGSSGTSTDTQYF.

CDR3 amino acids: CASSLVGSQETQYF. CDR3 DNA: TGCGCCAGCAGCTTGGTGGGCAGCCAAGAGACCCAGTACTTC. The genes are TRBV5-1 and TRBJ2-5, with unresolved D. Germline CDR1 SGHRS, CDR2 YFSETQ. Trimming removed 0 bases at V and 1 base at J, with 7 bases between. The length of the CDR3 is 14 residues.

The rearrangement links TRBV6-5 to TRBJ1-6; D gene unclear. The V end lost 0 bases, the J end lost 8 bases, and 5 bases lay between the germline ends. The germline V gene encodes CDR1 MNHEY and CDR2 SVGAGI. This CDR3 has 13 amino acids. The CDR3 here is CASSYSPYSPLHF. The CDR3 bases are TGTGCCAGCAGTTACTCCCCATATTCACCCCTCCACTTT.

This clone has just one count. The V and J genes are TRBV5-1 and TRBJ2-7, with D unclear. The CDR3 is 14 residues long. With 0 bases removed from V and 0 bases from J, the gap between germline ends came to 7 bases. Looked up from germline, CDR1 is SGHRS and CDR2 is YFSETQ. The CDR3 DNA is TGCGCCAGCAGCTTGGGGGCTACCTCCTACGAGCAGTACTTC. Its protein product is CASSLGATSYEQYF.

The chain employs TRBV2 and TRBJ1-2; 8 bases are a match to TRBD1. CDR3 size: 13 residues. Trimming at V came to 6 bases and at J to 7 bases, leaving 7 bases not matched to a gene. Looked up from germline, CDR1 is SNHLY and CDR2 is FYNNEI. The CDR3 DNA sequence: TGTGCCAGCAGCTCACAGGGGGTGGGTGGCTACACCTTC. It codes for CASSSQGVGGYTF.

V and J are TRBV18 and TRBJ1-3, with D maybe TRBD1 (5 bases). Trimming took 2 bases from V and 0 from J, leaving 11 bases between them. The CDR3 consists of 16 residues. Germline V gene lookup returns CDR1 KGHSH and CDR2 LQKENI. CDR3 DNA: TGTGCCAGCTCACCAGCGGCGCAGGGCTCTGGAAACACCATATATTTT. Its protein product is CASSPAAQGSGNTIYF.

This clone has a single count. CDR3 in DNA: TGTGCCAGCAGCCAAGGTACAAGTAATTCACCCCTCCACTTT. Residues: CASSQGTSNSPLHF. The rearrangement uses TRBV4-2 and TRBJ1-6; D is uncertain. Germline V CDR1 and CDR2: LGHNA, YNFKEQ. This CDR3 comprises 14 residues. Trimming took 1 base from V and 6 from J, leaving 7 bases between them.

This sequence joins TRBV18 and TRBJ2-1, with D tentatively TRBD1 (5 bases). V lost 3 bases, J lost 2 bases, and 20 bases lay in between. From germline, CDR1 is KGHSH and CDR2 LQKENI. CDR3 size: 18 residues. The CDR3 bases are TGTGCCAGCTCACCGGCAGGGTTCTGGGGCTACCCCTACAATGAGCAGTTCTTC. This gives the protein CASSPAGFWGYPYNEQFF.

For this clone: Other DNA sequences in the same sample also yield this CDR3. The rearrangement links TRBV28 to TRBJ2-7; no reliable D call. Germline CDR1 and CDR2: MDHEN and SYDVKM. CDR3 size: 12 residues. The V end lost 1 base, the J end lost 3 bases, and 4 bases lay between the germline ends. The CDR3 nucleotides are TGTGCCAGCAGTTTATCGGGCTACGAGCAGTACGTC. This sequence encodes CASSLSGYEQYV.

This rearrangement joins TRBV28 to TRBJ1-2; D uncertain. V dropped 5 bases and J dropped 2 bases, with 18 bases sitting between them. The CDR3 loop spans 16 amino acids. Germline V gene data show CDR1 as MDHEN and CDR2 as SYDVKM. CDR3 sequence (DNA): TGTGCCAGCAGTGAGTTCGTCGGGTACCTAAACTATGGCTACACCTTC. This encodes CASSEFVGYLNYGYTF.

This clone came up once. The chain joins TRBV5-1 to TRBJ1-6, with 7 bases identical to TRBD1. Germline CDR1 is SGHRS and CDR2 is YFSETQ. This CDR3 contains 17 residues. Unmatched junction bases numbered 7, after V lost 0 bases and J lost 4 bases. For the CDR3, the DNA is TGCGCCAGCAGCTTGGAGGGGACAGCGGCGTATAATTCACCCCTCCACTTT. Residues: CASSLEGTAAYNSPLHF. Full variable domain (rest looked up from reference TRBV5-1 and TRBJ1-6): KAGVTQTPRYLIKTRGQQVTLSCSPISGHRSVSWYQQTPGQGLQFLFEYFSETQRNKGNFPGRFSGRQFSNSRSEMNVSTLELGDSALYLCASSLEGTAAYNSPLHFGNGTRLTVT.

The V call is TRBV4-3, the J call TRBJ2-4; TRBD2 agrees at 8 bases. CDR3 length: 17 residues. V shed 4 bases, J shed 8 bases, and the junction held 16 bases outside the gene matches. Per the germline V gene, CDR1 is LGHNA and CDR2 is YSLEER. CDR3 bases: TGCGCCAGCAGCCCGTCGGGGACTAGTGGTTATGGGGACATTCAGTACTTC. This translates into CASSPSGTSGYGDIQYF.